A selection of T cell receptor beta chains follows, all from one sample in a study of GPR56 and killer-like receptors on CD4 memory cells. TCRdb reprocessed the reads, keeping one entry per CDR3 protein, no DNA. The listing records about 2,200 distinct CDR3 sequences. The source material was memory CD4+ T cells from blood. The receptors were sampled from a human donor in good health. Each CDR3 is given with its conserved first and last residue. Some rows have no size entry. The others give once, few or many, or a class for an expanded clone.

clone size,V gene,J gene,CDR3 protein
NA,TRBV20-1,TRBJ2-2,CSARDSFRLAGVPGELFF
NA,TRBV19,TRBJ2-1,CASSIETSGAYNEQFF
medium-sized,TRBV5-4,TRBJ2-5,CASSLGGGGARETQYF
NA,TRBV7-9,TRBJ1-4,CASSLPVGGEKLFF
NA,TRBV9,TRBJ2-1,CASSFRSGRGQFF
NA,TRBV20-1,TRBJ1-1,CSARENRGNGAFF
NA,TRBV19,TRBJ2-2,CASTTTSRETGELFF
medium-sized,TRBV18,TRBJ2-3,CASSPPGQGSTDTQYF
large,TRBV19,TRBJ1-6,CASMQGDISPLHF
NA,TRBV7-2,TRBJ2-5,CASSFGLAGALWETQYF
NA,TRBV12-3/TRBV12-4,TRBJ2-7,CASSLPAGGPYEQYF
medium-sized,TRBV18,TRBJ1-2,CASSPSSRNYGYTF
medium-sized,TRBV7-9,TRBJ2-5,CASSPPRQGSTETQYF
NA,TRBV19,TRBJ2-7,CASSIAAVRYEQYF
medium-sized,TRBV5-5,TRBJ1-5,CASSLVPAGMFGSQPQHF
medium-sized,TRBV9,TRBJ2-1,CASSDEGLDYNEQFF
medium-sized,TRBV29-1,TRBJ2-3,CSVEVVSADTQYF
large,TRBV6-2/TRBV6-3,TRBJ2-1,CASSSNGITSYNEQFF
NA,TRBV7-3,TRBJ2-1,CASSYTSGISYNEQFF
NA,TRBV7-2,TRBJ2-2,CASRPGGPNTGELFF
medium-sized,TRBV28,TRBJ1-2,CASSPGTGGYGYTF
large,TRBV7-2,TRBJ2-5,CASSFGGGSETQYF
NA,TRBV20-1,TRBJ2-7,CSASQGAPYEQYF
NA,TRBV6-1,TRBJ1-2,CASLDQAGANVLTFGAGYGYTF
medium-sized,TRBV7-9,TRBJ1-6,CASSIGGASPLHF
NA,TRBV4-2,TRBJ2-5,CASSLGLAGGETQYF
medium-sized,TRBV24-1,TRBJ2-1,CATSVSGRSYNEQFF
NA,TRBV12-3/TRBV12-4,TRBJ1-2,CASSSTGGSGYTF
NA,TRBV27,TRBJ1-2,CASSLGTGLRYGYTF
medium-sized,TRBV11-1,TRBJ1-1,CASSLGQGNTEAFF
NA,TRBV4-1,TRBJ1-4,CASSQYQGGGEKLFF
medium-sized,TRBV7-3,TRBJ2-3,CASSLREADTQYF
medium-sized,TRBV27,TRBJ1-1,CARQGCIRPEAFF
NA,TRBV4-2,TRBJ2-3,CASSRLAGGADTQYF
medium-sized,TRBV18,TRBJ2-1,CASSSDRGLLNEQFF
large,TRBV6-2/TRBV6-3,TRBJ2-1,CASSRGTGKYNEQFF
NA,TRBV14,TRBJ1-5,CASSQWGDQPQHF
NA,TRBV7-3,TRBJ1-2,CASSPGGAQSKGYTF
NA,TRBV20-1,TRBJ1-2,CSATGTDNYGYTF
NA,TRBV20-1,TRBJ2-1,CSVVRNYNEQFF
medium-sized,TRBV6-5,TRBJ2-7,CASSLLPGQLMGEQYF
NA,TRBV20-1,TRBJ2-6,CSAWDRRSSGANVLTF
medium-sized,TRBV9,TRBJ2-6,CASSVTPGTSGANVLTF
NA,TRBV6-6,TRBJ1-1,CAGSLGGTGDTEAFF
NA,TRBV6-5,TRBJ1-4,CASSTFRGTEKLFF
large,TRBV6-6,TRBJ2-1,CASSLPQGQGAQEQFF
medium-sized,TRBV6-1,TRBJ1-5,CASSEGAGNRPQHF
NA,TRBV30,TRBJ1-1,CAWSGGNARTTEAFF
medium-sized,TRBV27,TRBJ2-3,CASLGLAGGEDTQYF
NA,TRBV28,TRBJ1-2,CASSRGIGYGYTF
medium-sized,TRBV27,TRBJ1-1,CASRKQGYTEAFF
NA,TRBV4-3,TRBJ2-7,CASSQDRKGHYEQYF
NA,TRBV30,TRBJ2-2,CAWGHSGATGELFF
NA,TRBV20-1,TRBJ2-1,CSVVSNYNEQFF
NA,TRBV6-1,TRBJ2-6,CASSETRTGGSGANVLTF